One and the same sample provided the 16 T cell receptor beta chains below, sequenced in a study of blood T cell repertoires in COVID-19. The method was immunoSEQ multiplex PCR; TCRdb's version includes in-frame clones alone and lacks a portion of them. This sample yields about 65,000 clones, of which 80% to 95% are seen a single time; approximately 2.9% belongs to the top ten. Sequenced sample: peripheral blood. These receptor sequences come from a man in his 70s with active COVID-19.

The V call is TRBV2, the J call TRBJ2-5, with TRBD1 identical over 10 bases. From germline, CDR1 is SNHLY and CDR2 FYNNEI. The CDR3 is made up of 15 amino acids. V gave up 8 bases and J gave up 0 bases; unmatched junction bases: 6. Here the CDR3 reads CASLRDRGNQETQYF. CDR3 coding DNA: TGTGCCAGCCTTCGGGACAGGGGTAACCAAGAGACCCAGTACTTC.

V usage is TRBV2 and J usage is TRBJ2-1; tentatively, D is TRBD1 (6 bases). V lost 9 bases, J lost 4 bases, and 13 bases lay in between. Germline loops: CDR1 SNHLY, CDR2 FYNNEI. The CDR3 totals 13 residues. CDR3 amino acids: CARQVDRYNEQFF. The CDR3 DNA follows: TGTGCCAGACAAGTGGACAGATACAATGAGCAGTTCTTC.

The V gene is TRBV18, the J gene TRBJ2-1; 9 bases are shared with TRBD2. With 4 bases clipped from V and 9 bases from J, the junction kept 13 bases outside the gene matches. The germline gives CDR1 KGHSH, CDR2 LQKENI. The CDR3 loop spans 16 amino acids. The CDR3 protein is CASSLTGAGGGSEQFF. CDR3 DNA sequence: TGTGCCAGCTCACTTACCGGAGCGGGGGGCGGGAGTGAGCAGTTCTTC.

The CDR3 sequence is CASSGTGGVNQPQHF. CDR3 DNA: TGTGCCAGCAGCGGGACAGGGGGCGTCAATCAGCCCCAGCATTTT. The chain carries TRBV9 and TRBJ1-5, with 11 positions matching TRBD1. V was clipped by 3 bases and J by 3 bases; unmatched bases: 2. This CDR3 has 15 residues. CDR1 is SGDLS and CDR2 is YYNGEE in the germline V gene.

The rearrangement joins TRBV18 to TRBJ1-1; D is possibly TRBD1 (6 bases). This CDR3 region has 16 residues. Per the germline V gene, CDR1 is KGHSH and CDR2 is LQKENI. V lost 6 bases, J lost 1 base, and 18 bases lay in between. In nucleotides, the CDR3 is TGTGCCAGCTCCTCTAACCGGGGGGCCACGAACACTGAAGCTTTCTTT. As protein: CASSSNRGATNTEAFF.

The chain combines TRBV5-1 with TRBJ2-1; D gene unclear. The V and J ends lost 2 bases and 4 bases respectively, with 13 bases between them. CDR3 length equals 15 residues. Per germline, CDR1 SGHRS and CDR2 YFSETQ. CDR3 coding DNA: TGCGCCAGCAGCTTTAGCCAAGTGACGTACAATGAGCAGTTCTTC. As protein: CASSFSQVTYNEQFF.

V and J are TRBV5-6 and TRBJ2-1, with 7 bases aligning to TRBD2. Looked up from germline, CDR1 is SGHDT and CDR2 is YYEEEE. The ends lost 4 bases at V and 4 bases at J; junction bases unmatched: 5. The CDR3 runs to 14 residues. The CDR3 loop reads CASSAGDVYNEQFF. In DNA, the CDR3 is TGTGCCAGCAGCGCGGGGGACGTTTACAATGAGCAGTTCTTC.

The genes are TRBV10-2 and TRBJ2-1, with 10 bases lining up with TRBD1. The CDR3 runs to 14 residues. Germline V CDR1 and CDR2: WSHSY, SAAADI. The junction had 9 bases not matched to a gene; V was cut back by 7 bases and J by 9 bases. The CDR3 DNA reads as TGCGCCAGCAAACCGGGACAGGGGATAATTGAGCAGTTCTTC. As protein: CASKPGQGIIEQFF.

The J gene is TRBJ2-1, the V gene TRBV19; 10 bases line up with TRBD1. The CDR3 contains 15 residues. Losses at the gene ends were 6 bases for V and 3 bases for J; bases not matched to a gene: 5. Per the germline V gene, CDR1 is LNHDA and CDR2 is SQIVND (reference sequence). This CDR3 reads CASRPRTGGYNEQFF. The CDR3 coding sequence is TGTGCCAGTAGACCCCGGACAGGGGGCTACAATGAGCAGTTCTTC.

The rearrangement links TRBV6-6 to TRBJ2-1; TRBD1 aligns across 9 bases. The CDR3 is 13 residues long. V shed 7 bases and J 5 bases; nucleotides not matched to a gene: 3. Looked up from germline, CDR1 is MNHNY and CDR2 is SVGAGI (reference sequence). The CDR3 sequence is CASNGQGNNEQFF. The CDR3 DNA sequence: TGTGCCAGCAACGGACAGGGGAACAATGAGCAGTTCTTC.

The chain is built from TRBV5-5 and TRBJ2-7, with 12 nucleotides matching TRBD1. Losses at the gene ends were 6 bases for V and 1 base for J; bases not matched to a gene: 5. CDR1 SGHKS and CDR2 YYEKEE come from the germline V gene (reference sequence). The CDR3 loop spans 15 amino acids. In nucleotides, the CDR3 is TGTGCCAGCACCCCGGGACAGGGGGCGTCCTACGAGCAGTACGTC. Its translation is CASTPGQGASYEQYV.

This chain connects TRBV6-4 to TRBJ2-2, with 9 bases fitting TRBD2. Germline V gene lookup returns CDR1 MRHNA and CDR2 SNTAGT. V trimming: 6 bases; J trimming: 4 bases; junction bases outside the gene matches: 9. This CDR3 is 16 amino acids long. The CDR3 protein is CASRTSGGAGTGELFF. CDR3 coding DNA: TGTGCCAGCAGGACTAGCGGCGGGGCTGGCACCGGGGAGCTGTTTTTT.

The genes are TRBV18 and TRBJ1-1; D unclear. CDR1 is KGHSH and CDR2 is LQKENI in the germline V gene. Trimming pared 0 bases from V and 0 bases from J, leaving 8 bases between. This CDR3 has 15 amino acids. The CDR3: CASSPPWAVNTEAFF. CDR3 DNA sequence: TGTGCCAGCTCACCACCGTGGGCAGTGAACACTGAAGCTTTCTTT.

This clone was observed a single time. The rearrangement joins TRBV11-3 to TRBJ2-3, with no clear D. Trimming removed 1 base from V and 7 bases from J, with 21 bases in between. This CDR3 has 17 residues. Germline V gene data show CDR1 as SGHNT and CDR2 as YENEEA. CDR3 amino acids: CASSLGLLRAHSYTQYF. The CDR3 region has the DNA TGTGCCAGCAGCTTAGGACTCCTTCGCGCTCACTCCTATACGCAGTATTTT.

The chain couples TRBV6-1 to TRBJ1-2; D call uncertain. V dropped 2 bases and J dropped 5 bases, with 6 bases sitting between them. This CDR3 is built from 12 residues. Germline lookup yields CDR1 MNHNS and CDR2 SASEGT. The CDR3 region has the DNA TGTGCCAGCAGTGAACCGGGTTATGGCTACACCTTC. It specifies CASSEPGYGYTF.

This chain's CDR3 is CASSETSGANTGELFF. As DNA, the CDR3 is TGTGCCAGCAGCGAGACTAGCGGGGCGAACACCGGGGAGCTGTTTTTT. The V and J genes are TRBV9 and TRBJ2-2; 11 positions match TRBD2. Germline CDR1 reads SGDLS; CDR2 reads YYNGEE. The CDR3 runs to 16 residues. The V segment lost 3 bases and the J segment 0 bases; nucleotides outside the gene matches: 1.